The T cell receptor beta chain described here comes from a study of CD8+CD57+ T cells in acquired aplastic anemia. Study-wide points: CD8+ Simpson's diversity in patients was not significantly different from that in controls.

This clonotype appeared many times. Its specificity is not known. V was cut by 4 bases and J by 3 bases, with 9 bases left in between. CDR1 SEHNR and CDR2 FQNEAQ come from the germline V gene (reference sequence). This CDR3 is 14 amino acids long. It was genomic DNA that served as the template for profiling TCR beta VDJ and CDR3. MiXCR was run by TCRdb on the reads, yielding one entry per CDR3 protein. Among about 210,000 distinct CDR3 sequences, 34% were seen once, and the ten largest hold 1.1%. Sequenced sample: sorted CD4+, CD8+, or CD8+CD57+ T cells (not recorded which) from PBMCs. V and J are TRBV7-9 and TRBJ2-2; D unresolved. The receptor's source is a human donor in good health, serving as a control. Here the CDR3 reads CASSSYSYTGELFF. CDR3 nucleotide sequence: TGTGCCAGCAGCTCCTACAGTTACACCGGGGAGCTGTTTTTT.